This T cell receptor beta chain was recorded in a study of blood T cell repertoires in COVID-19. The CDR3 is 13 amino acids. Looked up from germline, CDR1 is LNHDA and CDR2 is SQIVND (reference sequence). V lost 3 bases and J 4 bases, leaving 7 bases between the germline ends. Libraries were prepared by immunoSEQ multiplex PCR; TCRdb keeps only in-frame clonotypes and omits some of them. The sample shows 150,000 to 200,000 clones, around 76% of them seen only once. The chain combines TRBV19 with TRBJ2-1; possibly TRBD2 for D (5 bases). This sequence originates from a woman in her forties or fifties with acute COVID-19. The sequenced sample was PBMCs or T cells enriched from blood (not recorded which). As DNA, the CDR3 is TGTGCCAGTAGTATTAGGGAGTACAATGAGCAGTTCTTC. Translated, it gives CASSIREYNEQFF.